Listed below are T cell receptor beta chains from one sample, sequenced in a study of neurological immune-mediated disorders. One entry per CDR3 protein results from TCRdb running MiXCR on the 5' RACE reads. Of roughly 38,000 distinct CDR3 sequences detected, 7% to 8% appear once; the ten largest clones hold around 4.5%. Sequenced input: PBMCs. All receptors derive from a woman aged 40 to 50 in good health. CDR3s include the opening cysteine and the closing phenylalanine or tryptophan. The order of the fields is V gene, D gene, J gene, clone size, CDR3 DNA, CDR3 protein. D genes are given only for firm matches. Not every row has a clone size; where given, it reads once, few, many or a size class.

>TRBV6-5|-|TRBJ1-2|many
TGTGCCAGCAGTTACGACAGTTCACTCTATGGCTACACCTTC
CASSYDSSLYGYTF
>TRBV7-8|-|TRBJ1-4|many
TGTGCCAGCAGCTTACTGACGGATAGATGGAAGGCAAATGAAAAACTGTTTTTT
CASSLLTDRWKANEKLFF
>TRBV6-1|-|TRBJ2-3|many
TGTGCCAGCAGTGAATTCACGGATACGCAGTATTTT
CASSEFTDTQYF
>TRBV6-2/TRBV6-3|-|TRBJ2-7|few
TGTGCCAGCAGACCCTCGGGGGCCCCTCGGGAGCAGTACTTC
CASRPSGAPREQYF
>TRBV12-3/TRBV12-4|TRBD2|TRBJ2-5|many
TGTGCCAGCCGGACTAGCTGGGAAACGGAGACCCAGTACTTC
CASRTSWETETQYF
>TRBV7-8|TRBD2|TRBJ2-1|many
TGTGCCAGCTACCCCGGGACTAGCGCGATCCATGAGCAGTTCTTC
CASYPGTSAIHEQFF
>TRBV6-5|-|TRBJ2-2|many
TGTGCCAGCAGTTACTTCTCCGGGGGGCAATCTCTGCGGAACACCGGGGAGCTGTTTTTT
CASSYFSGGQSLRNTGELFF
>TRBV6-5|TRBD2|TRBJ2-4|many
TGTGCCAGCAGCCGGGGGGGCGACCTAGCCAAAAACATTCAGTACTTC
CASSRGGDLAKNIQYF
>TRBV7-9|-|TRBJ2-5|many
TGTGCCAGCAGCTCCCGGGAGCTGGGGGAGACCCAGTACTTC
CASSSRELGETQYF
>TRBV11-3|-|TRBJ2-3|many
TGTGCCAGCAGCCTGGGGACTGGGCCAGATACGCAGTATTTT
CASSLGTGPDTQYF
>TRBV5-1|TRBD1|TRBJ2-3|-
TGCGCCAGCAGCGTGGGACAGGTGACCATAGATACGCAGTATTTT
CASSVGQVTIDTQYF
>TRBV10-3|TRBD2|TRBJ2-5|many
TGTGCCATCAGTGAGTCTCAGCTAGCGGGAGGGTACCAAGAGACCCAGTACTTC
CAISESQLAGGYQETQYF
>TRBV12-3/TRBV12-4|TRBD1|TRBJ2-6|many
TGTGCCAGCAGTTTAAGGGGGCCCATCTCTGGGGCCAACGTCCTGACTTTC
CASSLRGPISGANVLTF
>TRBV19|TRBD2|TRBJ2-1|many
TGTGCCAGTAGTATAGATCTGTCGGTAGCGGGGGGGCATGAGCAGTTCTTC
CASSIDLSVAGGHEQFF
>TRBV7-9|TRBD1|TRBJ2-7|many
TGTGCCACCTCGACAGGGGCCTACGAGCAGTACTTC
CATSTGAYEQYF
>TRBV29-1|TRBD2|TRBJ2-3|many
TGCAGCGTTGAAGTTTGGGGCCTCTTAGGGACTAGCGGGAGGTTTCTGGTCACAGATACGCAGTATTTT
CSVEVWGLLGTSGRFLVTDTQYF
>TRBV5-1|-|TRBJ2-3|-
TGCGCCAGCAGCCTCCTCGGGCTAGGCACACATACGCAGTGTTTT
CASSLLGLGTHTQCF
>TRBV24-1|-|TRBJ2-5|many
TGTGCCACCACTGACCCCGGGGGAAAGACCCAGTACTTC
CATTDPGGKTQYF
>TRBV14|TRBD2|TRBJ2-2|many
TGTGCCAGCAGCCAACTAGCGGGAGGCACGAACACCGGGGAGCTGTTTTTT
CASSQLAGGTNTGELFF
>TRBV9|-|TRBJ2-4|many
TGTGCCAGCAGCCCCCAAGTTGGAGACATTCAGTACTTC
CASSPQVGDIQYF
>TRBV7-8|TRBD2|TRBJ2-2|once
TGTGCCAGCAGCTCCAGGACTAGCGGGAACACCGGGGAGCTGTTTTTT
CASSSRTSGNTGELFF
>TRBV7-9|-|TRBJ2-3|many
TGTGCCAGCAGCCAGGGGGCTAGCGGGCTCGTGAATACGCAGTATTTT
CASSQGASGLVNTQYF
>TRBV10-3|TRBD1|TRBJ2-7|many
TGTGCCATCAGTGAGCTAGGGACAGTTTTGTCCTACGAGCAGTACTTC
CAISELGTVLSYEQYF
>TRBV7-6|-|TRBJ2-2|many
TGTGCCAGCAGCTTAGGACGCAGGGCAACAGCGAACACCGGGGAGCTGTTTTTT
CASSLGRRATANTGELFF
>TRBV5-1|TRBD2|TRBJ2-5|many
TGCGCCAGCAGCCTGGGACTAGCGGCGACGCAAGAGACCCAGTACTTC
CASSLGLAATQETQYF
>TRBV7-9|TRBD1|TRBJ1-1|many
TGTGCCAGCAGAGGGACAGGGATAACGGCTGAAGCTTTCTTT
CASRGTGITAEAFF
>TRBV7-6|TRBD2|TRBJ2-1|many
TGTGCCAGCAGCTGGACTAGCGGGGGGGGGAATGAGCAGTTCTTC
CASSWTSGGGNEQFF
>TRBV20-1|-|TRBJ1-1|many
TGCAGTGCTAGAGATCAATTAGCCGAGGAAGCTTTCTTT
CSARDQLAEEAFF
>TRBV4-2|-|TRBJ2-2|many
TGTGCCAGCAGCCAAGATCGGACTGGGTCCGGGGAGCTGTTTTTT
CASSQDRTGSGELFF
>TRBV10-3|TRBD2|TRBJ2-3|many
TGTGCCATCAGTGAGTCGAATCGGGGGGGCGAAGATACGCAGTATTTT
CAISESNRGGEDTQYF
>TRBV28|TRBD2|TRBJ2-7|once
TGTGCCAGCAGGGAAACGGGACTAGCCTACGAGCAGTACTTC
CASRETGLAYEQYF
>TRBV28|TRBD1|TRBJ1-1|many
TGTGCCAGCAGTGGCGGACAGGGGGGAATCACTGAAGCTTTCTTT
CASSGGQGGITEAFF
>TRBV4-1|TRBD2|TRBJ2-3|many
TGCGCCTTCGGGGGGAGGGGAGATACGCAGTATTTT
CAFGGRGDTQYF
>TRBV18|-|TRBJ2-3|many
TGTGCCAGCTCACCGGACCCCACGGGGTTTTCCCCAGATACGCAGTATTTT
CASSPDPTGFSPDTQYF
>TRBV29-1|TRBD2|TRBJ2-2|many
TGCAGCGTCGTGGGACTAGCGGGCACCGGGGAGCTGTTTTTT
CSVVGLAGTGELFF
>TRBV28|-|TRBJ2-1|many
TGTGCCAGCAGATCCACCCTACTAGTGAATGAGCAGTTCTTC
CASRSTLLVNEQFF
>TRBV27|-|TRBJ2-1|many
TGTGCCAGCAGTTTAGATACCGCCTGGAATGAGCAGTTCTTC
CASSLDTAWNEQFF
>TRBV12-3/TRBV12-4|-|TRBJ2-1|many
TGTGCCAGCAGTTTCTTAGGACCCCCTCCGGAGCAGTTCTTC
CASSFLGPPPEQFF
>TRBV20-1|-|TRBJ2-4|many
TGCAGTGCTAGAGCGGGCAGCATCAAAAACATTCAGTACTTC
CSARAGSIKNIQYF
>TRBV10-3|-|TRBJ1-1|many
TGTGCCACCTCACTTGGGGGTGACACTGAAGCTTTCTTT
CATSLGGDTEAFF
>TRBV25-1|TRBD1|TRBJ1-5|many
TGTGCCAGCGCCCCAGGGGGCGGAAATCAGCCCCAGCATTTT
CASAPGGGNQPQHF
>TRBV4-2|-|TRBJ1-2|many
TGTGCCAGCAGCCAAGTCGTACAGTCTAACTATGGCTACACCTTC
CASSQVVQSNYGYTF
>TRBV28|-|TRBJ2-5|many
TGTGCCAGCAGTTCCCATGAAGAGACCCAGTACTTC
CASSSHEETQYF
>TRBV6-5|-|TRBJ1-2|-
TGTGCCAGCAATCACGACCGTTACTATGGCTACACCTTC
CASNHDRYYGYTF
>TRBV6-5|TRBD1|TRBJ1-2|many
TGTGCCAGCGCCCGGGACAGGGAAAACTATGGCTACACCTTC
CASARDRENYGYTF
>TRBV20-1|-|TRBJ1-1|many
TGCAGTGCTAGTTACGTTGCGGACACTGAAGCTTTCTTT
CSASYVADTEAFF
>TRBV5-1|TRBD1|TRBJ2-5|many
TGCGCCAGCAGCTGGGGACAGGACGAGACCCAGTACTTC
CASSWGQDETQYF
>TRBV2|TRBD1|TRBJ2-3|many
TGTGCCAGCAGCGGGACAGGGGGGACGCAGTATTTT
CASSGTGGTQYF
>TRBV5-1|TRBD1|TRBJ1-1|many
TGCGCCAGCAGCTTACGACAGGGGATGAACACTGAAGCTTTCTTT
CASSLRQGMNTEAFF
>TRBV6-6|-|TRBJ2-6|-
TGTGCCAGCAGTTACGGGGGGACTGGGGCCAACGTCCTGACTTTC
CASSYGGTGANVLTF
>TRBV10-3|TRBD1|TRBJ1-1|few
TGTGCCATCAACCCGACAGGGTCGGGTGACACTGAAGCTTTCTTT
CAINPTGSGDTEAFF
>TRBV7-9|TRBD1|TRBJ2-3|many
TGTGCCAGCAGCTTAGAGCAGGGGGCTACAGATACGCAGTATTTT
CASSLEQGATDTQYF
>TRBV10-3|-|TRBJ1-6|many
TGTGCCGCGGGACGGGGCTCCAATTCACCCCTCCACTTT
CAAGRGSNSPLHF